This T cell receptor beta chain was identified during a study of blood T cell repertoires in COVID-19. As for the study in general: Specimens from acute and convalescent COVID-19 originated in the United States, Italy and Spain.

Measured with immunoSEQ multiplex PCR; TCRdb has only the in-frame clones, and not every one. The repertoire holds 93,000 or so clones, approximately 80% seen once, with approximately 12% in the top ten. The CDR3 consists of 15 residues. V shed 4 bases and J shed 3 bases, with 15 bases lying between them. Germline CDR1 is MDHEN and CDR2 is SYDVKM. The TCR was taken from a human donor in a cohort sampled during active or convalescent COVID-19. The sample comprised peripheral blood. V is TRBV28 and J is TRBJ1-2, with a weak D call TRBD1 (5 bases). The CDR3 sequence: CASSYGTLGDYGYTF. The DNA for the CDR3 is TGTGCCAGCAGTTACGGGACTCTGGGGGACTATGGCTACACCTTC.